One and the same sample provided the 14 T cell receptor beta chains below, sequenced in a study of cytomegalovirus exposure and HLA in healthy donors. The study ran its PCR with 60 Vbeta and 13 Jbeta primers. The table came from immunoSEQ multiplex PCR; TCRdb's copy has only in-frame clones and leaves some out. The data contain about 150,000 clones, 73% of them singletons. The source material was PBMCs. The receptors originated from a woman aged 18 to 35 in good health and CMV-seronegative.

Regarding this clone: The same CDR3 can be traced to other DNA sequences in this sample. CDR3 loop: CASSYLSGGAAEQYF. DNA of the CDR3: TGTGCCAGCAGTTACTTGAGCGGGGGGGCGGCCGAGCAGTACTTC. The rearrangement links TRBV6-6 to TRBJ2-7; the match to TRBD2 covers 10 bases. The trim removed 1 base at V and 6 bases at J, leaving 6 bases unmatched. Germline values: CDR1 MNHNY, CDR2 SVGAGI (reference sequence). The CDR3 consists of 15 residues.

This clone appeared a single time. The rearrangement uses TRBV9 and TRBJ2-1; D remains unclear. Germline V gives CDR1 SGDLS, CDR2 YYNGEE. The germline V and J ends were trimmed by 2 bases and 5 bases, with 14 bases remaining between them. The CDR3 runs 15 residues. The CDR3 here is CASSVKVIANNEQFF. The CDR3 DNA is TGTGCCAGCAGCGTTAAGGTAATAGCCAACAATGAGCAGTTCTTC.

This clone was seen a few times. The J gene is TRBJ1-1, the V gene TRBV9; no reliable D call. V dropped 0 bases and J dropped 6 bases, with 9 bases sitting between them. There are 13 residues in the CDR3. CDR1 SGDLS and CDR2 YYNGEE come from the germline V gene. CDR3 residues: CASSVGGGPEAFF. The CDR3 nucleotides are TGTGCCAGCAGCGTAGGGGGAGGCCCTGAAGCTTTCTTT.

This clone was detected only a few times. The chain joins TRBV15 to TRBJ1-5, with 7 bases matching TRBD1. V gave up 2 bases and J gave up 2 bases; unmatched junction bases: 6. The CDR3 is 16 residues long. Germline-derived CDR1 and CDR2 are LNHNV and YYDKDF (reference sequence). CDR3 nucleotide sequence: TGTGCCACCAGCAGACCTAGGGGGCTCGGCAATCAGCCCCAGCATTTT. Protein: CATSRPRGLGNQPQHF. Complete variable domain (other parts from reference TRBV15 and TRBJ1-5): DAMVIQNPRYQVTQFGKPVTLSCSQTLNHNVMYWYQQKSSQAPKLLFHYYDKDFNNEADTPDNFQSRRPNTSFCFLDIRSPGLGDTAMYLCATSRPRGLGNQPQHFGDGTRLSIL.

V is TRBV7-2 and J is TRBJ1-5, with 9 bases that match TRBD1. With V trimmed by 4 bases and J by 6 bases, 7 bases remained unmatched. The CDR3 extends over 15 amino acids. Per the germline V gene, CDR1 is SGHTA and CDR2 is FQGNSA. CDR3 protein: CASSSGTGTGQPQHF. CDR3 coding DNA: TGTGCCAGCAGCTCCGGGACAGGGACGGGTCAGCCCCAGCATTTT.

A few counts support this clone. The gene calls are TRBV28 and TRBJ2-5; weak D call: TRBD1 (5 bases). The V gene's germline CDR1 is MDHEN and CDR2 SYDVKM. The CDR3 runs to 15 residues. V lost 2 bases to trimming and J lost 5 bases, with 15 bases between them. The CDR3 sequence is CASSLGQGFRETQYF. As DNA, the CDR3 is TGTGCCAGCAGTTTAGGTCAGGGCTTCCGGGAGACCCAGTACTTC.

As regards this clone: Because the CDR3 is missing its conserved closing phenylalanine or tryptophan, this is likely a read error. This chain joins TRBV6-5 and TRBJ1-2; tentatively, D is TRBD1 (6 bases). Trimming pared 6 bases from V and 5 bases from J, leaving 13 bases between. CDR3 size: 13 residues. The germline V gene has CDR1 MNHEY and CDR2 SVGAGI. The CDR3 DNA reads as TGTGCCAGCAGAGGGACACAACTTTATGGCTACACCCTC. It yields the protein CASRGTQLYGYTL.

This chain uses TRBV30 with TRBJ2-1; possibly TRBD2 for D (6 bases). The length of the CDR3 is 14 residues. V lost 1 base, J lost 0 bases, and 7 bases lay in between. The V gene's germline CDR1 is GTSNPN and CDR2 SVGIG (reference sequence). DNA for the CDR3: TGTGCCTGGAGTGCGGGAGCCTCCTACAATGAGCAGTTCTTC. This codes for CAWSAGASYNEQFF. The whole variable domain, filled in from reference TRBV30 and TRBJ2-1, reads SQTIHQWPATLVQPVGSPLSLECTVEGTSNPNLYWYRQAAGRGLQLLFYSVGIGQISSEVPQNLSASRPQDRQFILSSKKLLLSDSGFYLCAWSAGASYNEQFFGPGTRLTVL.

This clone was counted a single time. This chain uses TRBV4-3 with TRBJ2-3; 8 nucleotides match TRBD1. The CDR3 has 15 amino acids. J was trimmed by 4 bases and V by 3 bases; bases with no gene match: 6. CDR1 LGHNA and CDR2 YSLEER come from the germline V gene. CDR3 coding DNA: TGCGCCAGCAGCCAGCGGGGACAGGTTGCAGATACGCAGTATTTT. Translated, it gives CASSQRGQVADTQYF.

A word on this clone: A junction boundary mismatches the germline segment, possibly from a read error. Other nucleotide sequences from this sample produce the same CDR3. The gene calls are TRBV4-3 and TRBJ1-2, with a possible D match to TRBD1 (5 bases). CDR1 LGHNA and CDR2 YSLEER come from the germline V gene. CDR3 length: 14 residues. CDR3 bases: TGCGCCAGTAGCCAGGAGGCGGGGGACTTTGGCTACACCTTC. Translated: CASSQEAGDFGYTF.

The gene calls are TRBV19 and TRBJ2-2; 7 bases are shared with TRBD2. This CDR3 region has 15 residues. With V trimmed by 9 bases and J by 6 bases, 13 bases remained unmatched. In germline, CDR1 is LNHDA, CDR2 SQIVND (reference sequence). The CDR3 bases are TGTGCCAGCACCCGGGCCGGGGGGTTGTCCGGGGAGCTGTTTTTT. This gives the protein CASTRAGGLSGELFF.

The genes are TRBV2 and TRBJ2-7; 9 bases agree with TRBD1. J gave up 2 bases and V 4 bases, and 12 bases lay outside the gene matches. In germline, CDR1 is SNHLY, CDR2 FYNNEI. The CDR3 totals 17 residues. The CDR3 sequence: CASSGDRVSFGTYEQYF. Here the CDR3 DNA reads TGTGCCAGCAGTGGGGACAGGGTTTCTTTTGGAACCTACGAGCAGTACTTC. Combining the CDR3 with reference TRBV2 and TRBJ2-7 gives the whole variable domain EPEVTQTPSHQVTQMGQEVILRCVPISNHLYFYWYRQILGQKVEFLVSFYNNEISEKSEIFDDQFSVERPDGSNFTLKIRSTKLEDSAMYFCASSGDRVSFGTYEQYFGPGTRLTVT.

The CDR3 protein is CASSFGDRGETQYF. CDR3 nucleotides: TGTGCCAGCAGCTTTGGGGATCGGGGAGAGACCCAGTACTTC. The chain carries TRBV7-6 and TRBJ2-5; possible D gene TRBD2, 5 bases. The germline V gene encodes CDR1 SGHVS and CDR2 FNYEAQ. Deletions cut 3 bases from V and 4 bases from J, with 12 bases between. The CDR3 is 14 amino acids.

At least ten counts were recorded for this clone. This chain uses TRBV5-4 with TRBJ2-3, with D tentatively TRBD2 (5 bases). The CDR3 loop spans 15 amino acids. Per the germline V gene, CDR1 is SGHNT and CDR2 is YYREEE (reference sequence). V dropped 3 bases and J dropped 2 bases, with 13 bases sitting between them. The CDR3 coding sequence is TGTGCCAGCAGCTGGGCGGAAGACTACACAGATACGCAGTATTTT. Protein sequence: CASSWAEDYTDTQYF.